Listed below are T cell receptor beta chains from one sample, sequenced in a study of regulatory T cells in long-lasting Graves disease. Each CDR3 protein gets one entry after TCRdb re-called the multiplex PCR reads with MiXCR. The top ten hold about 10% of the sample, which has hundreds of thousands of distinct CDR3 sequences, about 15% seen once. This sample also belongs to another study, concerning T cells in Graves' hyperthyroidism and ophthalmopathy.

The input for sequencing was peripheral blood mononuclear cells (PBMCs), taken at new diagnosis, from a patient treated with antithyroid drugs. Source of these receptors: a woman in her twenties or thirties with Graves disease. CDR3s include the opening cysteine and the closing phenylalanine or tryptophan. A D gene is named only where the DNA matches it firmly. Some rows have no size entry. The others give once, few or many, or a class for an expanded clone.

.,.,TRBJ1-4,TRBV15,TGTGCCACCAGCAGCCTCAGGGGTTCAACTAATGAAAAACTGTTTTTT,CATSSLRGSTNEKLFF
.,many,TRBJ2-1,TRBV7-2,TGTGCCAGCAGCTCCCCGGCCCTAGAGCAGTTCTTC,CASSSPALEQFF
.,many,TRBJ1-2,TRBV6-1,TGTGCCAGCAGTGAAGCGCTGTCAGCGTCGAACTATGGCTACACCTTC,CASSEALSASNYGYTF
TRBD2,many,TRBJ2-3,TRBV2,TGTGCCGGAAAAGCGGGGAGGGCAGATACGCAGTATTTT,CAGKAGRADTQYF
.,few,TRBJ1-2,TRBV4-1,TGCGCCAGCAGCCAAGATCAGGGCGGCGGTGGCTACACCTTC,CASSQDQGGGGYTF
.,many,TRBJ2-1,TRBV5-1,TGCGCCAGCAGCTTGACAGGGTATGAGCAGTTCTTC,CASSLTGYEQFF
.,many,TRBJ2-1,TRBV18,TGTGCCAGCTCTGAAGCCCCACAGGCCTACAATGAGCAGTTCTTC,CASSEAPQAYNEQFF
.,.,TRBJ2-5,TRBV29-1,TGCAGCGTAGAGTGGTGGGAGGGGGGGGAAGAAGAGACCCAGTACTTC,CSVEWWEGGEEETQYF
TRBD2,many,TRBJ2-1,TRBV2,TGTGCCAGCAGTGACTCCGGACTAGGATACGTCTACAATGAGCAGTTCTTC,CASSDSGLGYVYNEQFF
TRBD1,many,TRBJ1-6,TRBV24-1,TGTGCCACCAGTGATACAGGGGATTCACCCCTCCACTTT,CATSDTGDSPLHF
.,many,TRBJ1-2,TRBV7-9,TGTGCCAGCAGCTTAGCGCGGGCAGGGGCAAACTATGGCTACACCTTC,CASSLARAGANYGYTF
.,many,TRBJ1-2,TRBV30,TGTGCCTGGATGGGACCCGCGGCGGTACATGGCTACACCTTC,CAWMGPAAVHGYTF
.,many,TRBJ1-1,TRBV28,TGTGCCAGCAGTTTGGGGGGGAGGAGGGGTACTGAAGCTTTCTTT,CASSLGGRRGTEAFF
TRBD1,.,TRBJ1-2,TRBV3-1,TGTGCCAGCAGCCCGGGGACAGCTAGTTGTGGCTACACCTTC,CASSPGTASCGYTF
.,many,TRBJ2-3,TRBV11-2,TGTGCCAGCAGCTTAGAAGATACGGCGCAGTATTTT,CASSLEDTAQYF
TRBD2,many,TRBJ2-5,TRBV28,TGTGCCAGCAGTTTCGAGACTAGCGGGAGACGAGAGACCCAGTACTTC,CASSFETSGRRETQYF
TRBD1,few,TRBJ2-7,TRBV7-8,TGTGCCAGCAGCTCCAGGGGGCCCTACGAGCAGTACTTC,CASSSRGPYEQYF
TRBD2,.,TRBJ2-6,TRBV20-1,TGCAGTGCTAGCCTGGCGGGGGGCGCAGGGGCCAACGTCCTGACTTTC,CSASLAGGAGANVLTF
TRBD1,.,TRBJ2-7,TRBV6-1,TGTGCCAGCAACAGGGGAGCCTCCTACGAGCAGTACTTC,CASNRGASYEQYF
.,few,TRBJ2-7,TRBV12-5,TGTGCTAGTGGTTTGGTTACAGGCCCTCTTACCTACGAGCAGTACTTC,CASGLVTGPLTYEQYF
TRBD2,.,TRBJ2-2,TRBV2,TGTGCCAGCCGACTAGCGGGAGATTTCGCCGGGGAGCTGTTTTTT,CASRLAGDFAGELFF
.,.,TRBJ1-2,TRBV10-3,TGTGCCTTTTCCACTGACAGTTCGGGCTACACCTTC,CAFSTDSSGYTF
.,.,TRBJ2-1,TRBV27,TGTGCCAGCAGACTCTACTCGATAGGGACGGACCACAATGAGCAGTTCTTC,CASRLYSIGTDHNEQFF
.,.,TRBJ2-1,TRBV9,TGTGCCAGCAGTTCAGCCGGACAGCTATACAATGAGCAGTTCTTC,CASSSAGQLYNEQFF
.,many,TRBJ2-1,TRBV28,TGTGCCAGCAGCTCCTCTGCGTCCCCTTACAATGAGCAGTTCTTC,CASSSSASPYNEQFF
.,few,TRBJ2-5,TRBV5-1,TGCGCCAGCAGCTTGGGGGCGGCAGCAGGGGAGACCCAGTACTTC,CASSLGAAAGETQYF
.,.,TRBJ2-7,TRBV18,TGTGCCAGCTCACGCCCCAGCTCCTACGAGCAGTACTTC,CASSRPSSYEQYF
.,.,TRBJ2-2,TRBV19,TGTGCCAGTAGTATTGGCGGGGCGAACACCGGGGAGCTGTTTTTT,CASSIGGANTGELFF
.,.,TRBJ1-2,TRBV29-1,TGCAGCGCAGCCTTGGACGGGCTGTATGGCTACACCTTC,CSAALDGLYGYTF
.,many,TRBJ1-5,TRBV20-1,TGCAGTGCTAGAGTTACCGGGGGCAATCAGCCCCAGCATTTT,CSARVTGGNQPQHF
.,many,TRBJ2-7,TRBV20-1,TGCAGTGCTAGATGGGTGCAGTCTGGCGAGCAGTACTTC,CSARWVQSGEQYF
.,many,TRBJ1-5,TRBV20-1,TGCAGTGCTAGGGCTAGCAATCAGCCCCAGCATTTT,CSARASNQPQHF
TRBD1,many,TRBJ1-2,TRBV20-1,TGCAGTGCTAGAGATGCCAGGACAGGGGTCTATGGCTACACCTTC,CSARDARTGVYGYTF
.,many,TRBJ1-1,TRBV29-1,TGCAGCGCCGCTAGAGGGAACACTGAAGCTTTCTTT,CSAARGNTEAFF
TRBD2,.,TRBJ2-1,TRBV11-2,TGTGCCAGCAGCTTAGTGGTGACTAGCGGGAGGGCCGGTACGAATGAGCAGTTCTTC,CASSLVVTSGRAGTNEQFF
TRBD2,many,TRBJ2-7,TRBV6-5,TGTGCCAGCAGTTACACGGCTAGCGGGCCCGAGCAGTACTTC,CASSYTASGPEQYF
.,.,TRBJ1-3,TRBV14,TGTGCCAGCAGCCGTGGACTCGTCGTGAACACCATATATTTT,CASSRGLVVNTIYF
.,many,TRBJ2-5,TRBV20-1,TGCAGTGCTGGGCCAGGTGGGAGAAACCAAGAGACCCAGTACTTC,CSAGPGGRNQETQYF